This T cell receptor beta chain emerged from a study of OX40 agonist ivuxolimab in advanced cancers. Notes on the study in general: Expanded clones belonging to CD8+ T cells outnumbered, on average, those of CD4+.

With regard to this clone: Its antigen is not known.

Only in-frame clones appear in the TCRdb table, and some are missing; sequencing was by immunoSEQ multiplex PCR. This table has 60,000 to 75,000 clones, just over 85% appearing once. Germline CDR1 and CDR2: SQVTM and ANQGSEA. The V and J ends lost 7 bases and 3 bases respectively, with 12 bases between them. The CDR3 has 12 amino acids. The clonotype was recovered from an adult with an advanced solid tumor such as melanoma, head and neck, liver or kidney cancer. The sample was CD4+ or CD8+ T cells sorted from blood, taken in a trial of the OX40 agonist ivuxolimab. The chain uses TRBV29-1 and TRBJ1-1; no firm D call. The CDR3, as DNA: TGCAGCGGGAAAATCGGGGACACTGAAGCTTTCTTT. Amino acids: CSGKIGDTEAFF.